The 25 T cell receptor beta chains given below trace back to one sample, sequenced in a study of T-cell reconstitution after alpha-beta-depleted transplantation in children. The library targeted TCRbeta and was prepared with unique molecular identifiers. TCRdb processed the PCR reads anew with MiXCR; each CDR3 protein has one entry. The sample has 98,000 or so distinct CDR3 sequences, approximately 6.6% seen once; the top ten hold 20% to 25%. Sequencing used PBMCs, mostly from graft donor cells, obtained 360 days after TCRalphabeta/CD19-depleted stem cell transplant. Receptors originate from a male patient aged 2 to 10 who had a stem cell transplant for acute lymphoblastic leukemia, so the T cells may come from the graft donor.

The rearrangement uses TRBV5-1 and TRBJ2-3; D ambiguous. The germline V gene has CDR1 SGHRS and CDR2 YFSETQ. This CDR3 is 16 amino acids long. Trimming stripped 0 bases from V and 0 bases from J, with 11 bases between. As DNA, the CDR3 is TGCGCCAGCAGCTTGGCCGAACTTGTTAGCACAGATACGCAGTATTTT. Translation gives CASSLAELVSTDTQYF.

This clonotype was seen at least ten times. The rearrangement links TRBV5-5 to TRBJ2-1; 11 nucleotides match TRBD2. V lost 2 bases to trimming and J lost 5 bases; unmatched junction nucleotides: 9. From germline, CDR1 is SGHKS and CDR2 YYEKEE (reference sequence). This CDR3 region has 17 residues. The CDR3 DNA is TGTGCCAGCAGCTTCCCCTGGGCTAGCGGGAGGCACAATGAGCAGTTCTTC. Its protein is CASSFPWASGRHNEQFF.

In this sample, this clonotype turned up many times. The DNA for the CDR3 is TGTGCCAGCAGCGCCGGACAGGGTAGTCAGCGGGGGGTCAATGAGCAGTTCTTC. It codes for CASSAGQGSQRGVNEQFF. This chain connects TRBV9 to TRBJ2-1, with D perhaps TRBD2 (9 bases). V was shortened by 3 bases and J by 6 bases, with 25 bases between the two germline ends. The germline V gene encodes CDR1 SGDLS and CDR2 YYNGEE. The CDR3 spans 18 residues.

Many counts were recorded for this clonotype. This chain's CDR3 is CATSEVYGELFF. CDR3 DNA sequence: TGTGCCACCAGTGAGGTTTACGGGGAGCTGTTTTTT. This sequence joins TRBV24-1 and TRBJ2-2; D unresolved. The CDR3 has 12 residues. V dropped 4 bases and J dropped 7 bases, with 6 bases sitting between them. Germline values: CDR1 KGHDR, CDR2 SFDVKD.

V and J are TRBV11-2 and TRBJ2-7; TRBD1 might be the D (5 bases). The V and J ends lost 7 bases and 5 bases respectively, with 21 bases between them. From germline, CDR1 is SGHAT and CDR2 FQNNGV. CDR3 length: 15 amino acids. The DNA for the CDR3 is TGTGCCAGCAACTCGCTGGACACAGTCGTCGACGAGCAGTACTTC. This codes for CASNSLDTVVDEQYF.

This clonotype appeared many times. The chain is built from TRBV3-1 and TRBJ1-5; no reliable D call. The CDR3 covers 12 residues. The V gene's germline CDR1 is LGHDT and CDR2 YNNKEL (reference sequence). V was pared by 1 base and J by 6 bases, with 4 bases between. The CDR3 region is CASSQAGQPQHF. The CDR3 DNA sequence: TGTGCCAGCAGCCAAGCCGGTCAGCCCCAGCATTTT.

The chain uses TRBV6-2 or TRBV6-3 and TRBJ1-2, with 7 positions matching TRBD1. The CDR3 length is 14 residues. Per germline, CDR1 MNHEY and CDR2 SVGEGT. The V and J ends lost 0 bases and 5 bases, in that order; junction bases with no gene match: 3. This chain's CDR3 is CASSYSGQYYGYTF. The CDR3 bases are TGTGCCAGCAGTTACTCGGGACAGTATTATGGCTACACCTTC.

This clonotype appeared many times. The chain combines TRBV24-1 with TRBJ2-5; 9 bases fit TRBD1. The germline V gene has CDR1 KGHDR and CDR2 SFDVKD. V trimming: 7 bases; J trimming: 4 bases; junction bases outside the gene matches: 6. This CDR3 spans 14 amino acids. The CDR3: CATSRTGAGETQYF. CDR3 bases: TGTGCCACCAGCCGGACAGGGGCGGGAGAGACCCAGTACTTC.

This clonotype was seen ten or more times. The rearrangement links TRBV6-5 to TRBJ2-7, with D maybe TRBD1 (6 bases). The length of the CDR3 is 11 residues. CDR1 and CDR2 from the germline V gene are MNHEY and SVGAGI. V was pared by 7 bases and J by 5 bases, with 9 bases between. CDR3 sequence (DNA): TGTGCCAGCACTCAGGGGCACGAGCAGTACTTC. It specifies CASTQGHEQYF.

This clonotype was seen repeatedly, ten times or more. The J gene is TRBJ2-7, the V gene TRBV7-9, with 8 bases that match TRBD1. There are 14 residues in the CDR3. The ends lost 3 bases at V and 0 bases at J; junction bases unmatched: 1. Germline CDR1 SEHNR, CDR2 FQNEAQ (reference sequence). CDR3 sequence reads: CASSFRGRSYEQYF. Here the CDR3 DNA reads TGTGCCAGCAGCTTCAGGGGGCGCTCCTACGAGCAGTACTTC.

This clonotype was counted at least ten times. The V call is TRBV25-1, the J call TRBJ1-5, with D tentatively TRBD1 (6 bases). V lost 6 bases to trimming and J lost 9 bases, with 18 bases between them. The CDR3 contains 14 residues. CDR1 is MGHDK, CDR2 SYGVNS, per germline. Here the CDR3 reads CASRRWGANWPQHF. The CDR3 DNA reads TGTGCCAGCAGGAGGTGGGGGGCCAATTGGCCCCAGCATTTT.

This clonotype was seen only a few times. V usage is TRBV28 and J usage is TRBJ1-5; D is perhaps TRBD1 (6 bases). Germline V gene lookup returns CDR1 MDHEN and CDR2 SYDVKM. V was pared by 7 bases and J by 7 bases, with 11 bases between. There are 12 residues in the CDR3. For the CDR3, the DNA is TGTGCCAGCAAAACAGGGTCCCAGCCCCAGCATTTT. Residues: CASKTGSQPQHF. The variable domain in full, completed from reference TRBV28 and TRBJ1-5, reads DVKVTQSSRYLVKRTGEKVFLECVQDMDHENMFWYRQDPGLGLRLIYFSYDVKMKEKGDIPEGYSVSREKKERFSLILESASTNQTSMYLCASKTGSQPQHFGDGTRLSIL.

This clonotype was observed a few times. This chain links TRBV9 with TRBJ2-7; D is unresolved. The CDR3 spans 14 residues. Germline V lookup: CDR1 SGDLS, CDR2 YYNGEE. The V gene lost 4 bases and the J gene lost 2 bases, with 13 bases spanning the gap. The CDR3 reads CASSPGDGPYEQYF. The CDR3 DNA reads TGTGCCAGCAGCCCAGGCGATGGACCCTACGAGCAGTACTTC.

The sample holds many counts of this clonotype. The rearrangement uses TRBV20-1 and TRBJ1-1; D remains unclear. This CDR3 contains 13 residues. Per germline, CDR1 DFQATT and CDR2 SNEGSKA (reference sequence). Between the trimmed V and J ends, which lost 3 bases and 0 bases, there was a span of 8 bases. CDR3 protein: CSASNGMNTEAFF. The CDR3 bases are TGCAGTGCTAGTAACGGCATGAACACTGAAGCTTTCTTT.

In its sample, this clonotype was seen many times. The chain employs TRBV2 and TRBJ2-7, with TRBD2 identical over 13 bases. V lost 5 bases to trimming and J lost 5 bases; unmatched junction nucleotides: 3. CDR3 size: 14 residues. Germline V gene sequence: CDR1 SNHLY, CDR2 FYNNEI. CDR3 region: CASSSGLAGNEQYF. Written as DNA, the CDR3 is TGTGCCAGCAGTTCGGGACTAGCGGGGAACGAGCAGTACTTC.

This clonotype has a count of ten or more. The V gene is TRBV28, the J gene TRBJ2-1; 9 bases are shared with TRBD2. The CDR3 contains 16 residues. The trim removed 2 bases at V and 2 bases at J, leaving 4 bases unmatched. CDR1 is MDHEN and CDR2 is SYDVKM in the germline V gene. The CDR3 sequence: CASSLKAGGPYNEQFF. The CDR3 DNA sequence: TGTGCCAGCAGTTTAAAAGCGGGAGGCCCCTACAATGAGCAGTTCTTC.

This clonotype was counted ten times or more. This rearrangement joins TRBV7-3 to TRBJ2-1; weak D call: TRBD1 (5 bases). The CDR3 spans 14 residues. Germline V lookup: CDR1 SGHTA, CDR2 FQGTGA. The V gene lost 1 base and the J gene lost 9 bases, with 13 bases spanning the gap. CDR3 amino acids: CASSLRAGQGEQFF. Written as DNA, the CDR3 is TGTGCCAGCAGCTTAAGAGCTGGTCAGGGTGAGCAGTTCTTC.

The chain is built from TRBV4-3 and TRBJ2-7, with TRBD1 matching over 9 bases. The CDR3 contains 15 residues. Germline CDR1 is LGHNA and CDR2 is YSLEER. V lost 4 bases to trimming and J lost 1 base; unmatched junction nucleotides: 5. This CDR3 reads CASSPSGTGSYEQYF. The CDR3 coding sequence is TGCGCCAGCAGCCCTTCCGGGACAGGGTCCTACGAGCAGTACTTC.

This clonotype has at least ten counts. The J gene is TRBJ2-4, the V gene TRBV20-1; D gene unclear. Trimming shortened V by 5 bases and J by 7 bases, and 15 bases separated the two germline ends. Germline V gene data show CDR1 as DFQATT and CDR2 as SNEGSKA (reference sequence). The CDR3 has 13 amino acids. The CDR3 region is CSAVDPKLNIQYF. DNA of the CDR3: TGCAGTGCTGTCGACCCCAAGTTGAACATTCAGTACTTC.

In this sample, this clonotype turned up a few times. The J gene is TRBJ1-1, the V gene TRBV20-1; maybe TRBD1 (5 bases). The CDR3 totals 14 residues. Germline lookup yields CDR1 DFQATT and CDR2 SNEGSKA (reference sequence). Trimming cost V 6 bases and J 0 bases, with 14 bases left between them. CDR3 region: CSAYVGTVNTEAFF. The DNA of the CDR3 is TGCAGTGCCTATGTTGGGACGGTGAACACTGAAGCTTTCTTT.

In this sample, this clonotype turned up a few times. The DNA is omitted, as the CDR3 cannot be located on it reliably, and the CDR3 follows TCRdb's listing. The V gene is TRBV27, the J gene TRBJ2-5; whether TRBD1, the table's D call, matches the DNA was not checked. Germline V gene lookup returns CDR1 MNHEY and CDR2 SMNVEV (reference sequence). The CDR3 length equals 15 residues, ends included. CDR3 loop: CASSSSTGGRETQYF.

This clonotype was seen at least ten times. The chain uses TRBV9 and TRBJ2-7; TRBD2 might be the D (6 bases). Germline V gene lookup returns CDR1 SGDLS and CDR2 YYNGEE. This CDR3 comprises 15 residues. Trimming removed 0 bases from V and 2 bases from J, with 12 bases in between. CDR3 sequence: CASSVDSGPTYEQYF. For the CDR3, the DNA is TGTGCCAGCAGCGTAGACAGCGGGCCAACCTACGAGCAGTACTTC.

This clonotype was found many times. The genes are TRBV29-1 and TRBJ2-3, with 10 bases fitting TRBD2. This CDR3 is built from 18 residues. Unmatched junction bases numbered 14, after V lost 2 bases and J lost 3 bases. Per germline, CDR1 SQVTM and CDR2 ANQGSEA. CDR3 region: CSVEKEGVAGGFTDTQYF. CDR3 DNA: TGCAGCGTTGAAAAGGAGGGTGTAGCGGGGGGCTTTACAGATACGCAGTATTTT.

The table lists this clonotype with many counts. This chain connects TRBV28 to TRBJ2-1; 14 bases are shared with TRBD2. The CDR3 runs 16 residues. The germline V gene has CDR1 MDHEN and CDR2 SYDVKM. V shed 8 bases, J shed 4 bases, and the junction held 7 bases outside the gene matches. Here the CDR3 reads CASSGLAGASYNEQFF. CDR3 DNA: TGTGCCAGCTCGGGACTAGCGGGAGCCAGTTACAATGAGCAGTTCTTC.

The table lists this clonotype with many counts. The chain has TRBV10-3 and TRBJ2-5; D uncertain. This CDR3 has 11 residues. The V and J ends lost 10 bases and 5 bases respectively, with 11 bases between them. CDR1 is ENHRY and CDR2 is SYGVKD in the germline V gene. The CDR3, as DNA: TGTGCCAGCTTAGACGGGGAGACCCAGTACTTC. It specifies CASLDGETQYF.